This TCR beta chain was recorded in a study of shared clonotypes between healthy human individuals. The wider study: A couple of women and three men aged 18 to 49 made up the donors.

Points from the study as a whole: Apart from blood, nothing was sampled; tissue repertoires likely differ.

With regard to this clone: Its target is unknown.

Donors had no recently reported acute infections or vaccinations and were HIV-negative. In the original processing: Sequence data from immunoSEQ were junction-only and lacked quality scores; consequently, filtering differed. Here immunoSEQ multiplex PCR was the method, and the copy in TCRdb shows in-frame clones only, minus some. For V, J and clone size, that table is used; D and trimming come from the DNA. The table lists 550,000 to 600,000 clones, around 77% of them singletons, with around 13% in the top ten. V gave up 5 bases and J gave up 2 bases; unmatched junction bases: 7. CDR1 and CDR2 (germline): MDHEN, SYDVKM. This CDR3 has 16 amino acids.

Material for sequencing was PBMCs. This sequence joins TRBV28 and TRBJ1-5, with TRBD1 matching 9 bases. This TCR was sampled from a woman aged 40 to 50 in good health. Some clones in this sample may be carry-over from other donors' samples. CDR3 bases: TGTGCCAGCAGTCCTCGACAGGGGGGGGGCAATCAGCCCCAGCATTTT. This sequence encodes CASSPRQGGGNQPQHF.